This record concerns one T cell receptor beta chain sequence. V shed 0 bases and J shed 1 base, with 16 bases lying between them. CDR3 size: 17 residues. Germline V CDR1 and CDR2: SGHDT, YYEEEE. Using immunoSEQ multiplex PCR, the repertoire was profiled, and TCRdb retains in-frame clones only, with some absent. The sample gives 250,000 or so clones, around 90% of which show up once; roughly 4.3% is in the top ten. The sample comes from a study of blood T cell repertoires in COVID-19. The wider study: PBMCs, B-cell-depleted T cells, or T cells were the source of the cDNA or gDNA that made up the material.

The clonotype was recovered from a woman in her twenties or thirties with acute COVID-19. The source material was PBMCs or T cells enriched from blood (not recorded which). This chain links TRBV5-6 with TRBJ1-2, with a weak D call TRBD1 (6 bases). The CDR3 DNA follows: TGTGCCAGCAGCTTGGTGGGGGGGCCCCCTATTAACTATGGCTACACCTTC. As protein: CASSLVGGPPINYGYTF.